The 24 T cell receptor delta chains below were found in one sample sequenced in a study of gamma-delta chains in newborns, infants, children. TCRdb fed the reads into CATT to redo clone calling. The repertoire holds about 1,600 delta-chain clones, with roughly two fifths as singletons. Input material: blood. The receptors were gathered from a child who had a fever.

There are a few counts of this clone. V gene TRDV2 combines with J gene TRDJ1; 11 bases map to TRDD3. Germline V gene data show CDR1 as GEAIGNYY and CDR2 as EKD. The V gene end was trimmed by 2 bases and the J gene end by 3 bases; junction bases not matched to a gene: 7. The CDR3 totals 16 residues. The CDR3 bases are TGTGCCTGTGACAGACTGGGGGATAGTGATCCCGATAAACTCATCTTT. This translates into CACDRLGDSDPDKLIF.

On this clone: This may be a read error, as it is one base from a much larger clone. Other nucleotide sequences from this sample produce the same CDR3. V usage is TRDV1 and J usage is TRDJ1; TRDD3 matches 10 bases. Germline CDR1 is TSWWSYY and CDR2 is QGS. CDR3 size: 26 residues. The CDR3 here is CALGERFLLAAGGWGIYRKYTDKLIF. Here the CDR3 DNA reads TGTGCCCTTGGGGAACGCTTCCTATTAGCCGCCGGGGGCTGGGGGATATACAGGAAGTACACCGATAAACTCATCTTT.

With regard to this clone: Other DNA sequences from this sample encode an identical CDR3 as well. The rearrangement links TRDV2 to TRDJ3, with D unclear. Looked up from germline, CDR1 is GEAIGNYY and CDR2 is EKD. V lost 1 base and J 0 bases, leaving 21 bases between the germline ends. The CDR3 is 21 amino acids. CDR3 in amino acids: CACDTAPNPPQSSWDTRQMFF. The CDR3 coding sequence is TGTGCCTGTGACACGGCCCCTAATCCACCGCAGAGCTCCTGGGACACCCGACAGATGTTTTTC.

By share, this clone counts as large. Other nucleotide sequences in the sample specify the same CDR3. The V gene is TRDV2, the J gene TRDJ1, with D unresolved. The CDR3 has 14 residues. Trimming pared 3 bases from V and 0 bases from J, leaving 10 bases between. Germline V gene lookup returns CDR1 GEAIGNYY and CDR2 EKD. The CDR3 DNA sequence: TGTGCCTGTGACCAACTCTCAGACACCGATAAACTCATCTTT. It yields the protein CACDQLSDTDKLIF.

This clone is large (0.1 to 1%) by share. The rearrangement joins TRDV2 to TRDJ2; 10 positions agree with TRDD3. CDR1 is GEAIGNYY, CDR2 EKD, per germline. V lost 3 bases to trimming and J lost 0 bases; unmatched junction nucleotides: 6. The CDR3 contains 17 residues. The CDR3 DNA is TGTGCCTGTGACTTACTGGGGGATCCAGCTTTGACAGCACAACTCTTCTTT. It translates to CACDLLGDPALTAQLFF.

This clone was recorded a few times. Since a far larger clone is one base different, this is likely a read error. This chain connects TRDV3 to TRDJ1; 10 bases agree with TRDD3. Germline values: CDR1 TVYSNPD, CDR2 GDNSRS (reference sequence). This CDR3 spans 17 amino acids. The V segment lost 3 bases and the J segment 1 base; nucleotides outside the gene matches: 14. The CDR3 nucleotides are TGTGCCTTGAAACCGGGATACTGGGGGATGGGCACCGATAAACTCATCTTT. Residues: CALKPGYWGMGTDKLIF.

Notes on this clone: It may be a read error: a sequence one base away is much more abundant. CDR3 sequence reads: CACDTSYPKRDKLIF. The CDR3 bases are TGTGCCTGTGACACGTCGTACCCTAAACGCGATAAACTCATCTTT. The chain joins TRDV2 to TRDJ1; D unclear. Germline CDR1 reads GEAIGNYY; CDR2 reads EKD. The CDR3 consists of 15 residues. V gave up 1 base and J gave up 4 bases, with 15 bases separating them.

On this clone itself: Just one base apart from a much larger clone, this may be a read error. Different DNA sequences within this sample yield the same CDR3. The rearrangement uses TRDV2 and TRDJ1; D gene unclear. Germline CDR1 is GEAIGNYY and CDR2 is EKD. This CDR3 is built from 15 residues. The V gene lost 1 base and the J gene lost 4 bases, with 15 bases spanning the gap. CDR3 sequence reads: CACDTVGYRGDKLIF. The CDR3 DNA sequence: TGTGCCTGTGACACGGTGGGCTATCGTGGCGATAAACTCATCTTT.

Of note for this clone: This could be a read error, since a much larger clone is one nucleotide away. The sample has other DNA sequences that encode this CDR3 too. The rearrangement links TRDV2 to TRDJ1, with D tentatively TRDD3 (7 bases). Germline V gives CDR1 GEAIGNYY, CDR2 EKD. The CDR3 contains 23 residues. The CDR3 spells CACDTVKGGPSPEKSGGTDKLIF. Here the CDR3 DNA reads TGTGCCTGTGACACCGTAAAGGGAGGGCCTTCCCCTGAGAAATCTGGGGGCACCGATAAGCTCATCTTT.

This clone is large within its sample. The chain recombines TRDV2 with TRDJ1; D is possibly TRDD3 (6 bases). Per the germline V gene, CDR1 is GEAIGNYY and CDR2 is EKD. The CDR3 extends over 14 amino acids. The V end was cut by 1 base, the J end by 4 bases, with 12 bases between. The DNA for the CDR3 is TGTGCCTGTGACACTGTTACGGGGGACGATAAACTCATCTTT. It codes for CACDTVTGDDKLIF.

As concerns this clone: This may arise from a read error, as a much more abundant clone is one base away. The V and J genes are TRDV2 and TRDJ1, with 12 bases identical to TRDD3. CDR1 is GEAIGNYY and CDR2 is EKD in the germline V gene. CDR3 length: 19 residues. V shed 3 bases and J 1 base; nucleotides not matched to a gene: 14. CDR3 in amino acids: CACDALSGGYASFTDKLIF. CDR3 coding DNA: TGTGCCTGTGACGCTTTATCTGGGGGATACGCGTCATTCACCGATAAACTCATCTTT.

By share, this clone ranks as large. Other DNA sequences in the sample encode the same CDR3. V gene TRDV2 combines with J gene TRDJ1; possible D gene TRDD3, 6 bases. Trimming shortened V by 0 bases and J by 3 bases, and 13 bases separated the two germline ends. The CDR3 extends over 15 amino acids. Germline V gene data show CDR1 as GEAIGNYY and CDR2 as EKD. CDR3 bases: TGTGCCTGTGACACCCTGGGGAAACGACCCGATAAACTCATCTTT. This translates into CACDTLGKRPDKLIF.

As to this clone: The junction and the germline gene differ at one end; a read error may be behind it. The same CDR3 can be traced to other DNA sequences in this sample. This chain links TRDV2 with TRDJ3; 11 bases are shared with TRDD3. The CDR3 contains 19 residues. The germline V gene has CDR1 GEAIGNYY and CDR2 EKD. CDR3 bases: TGTGCCTGCGACACCGTTGGGGGATACGCCCCCTGGGACACCCGACAGATGTTTTTC. As protein: CACDTVGGYAPWDTRQMFF.

This clone occurred a few times. This may arise from a read error, as a much more abundant clone is one base away. The chain couples TRDV2 to TRDJ1; D is unresolved. Trimming took 2 bases from V and 1 from J, leaving 10 bases between them. CDR1 and CDR2 from the germline V gene are GEAIGNYY and EKD. This CDR3 has 14 amino acids. This CDR3 reads CACDRAGATDKLIF. In nucleotides, the CDR3 is TGTGCCTGTGACAGGGCGGGAGCCACCGATAAACTCATCTTT.

This clone was observed a handful of times. Possible read error: a much larger clone is one base away. This CDR3 is also generated by other DNA sequences in the sample. The chain carries TRDV2 and TRDJ1, with 7 bases matching TRDD3. CDR1 GEAIGNYY and CDR2 EKD come from the germline V gene. The CDR3 loop spans 16 amino acids. In nucleotides, the CDR3 is TGTGCCTGCGACACTCTGGGGGGTCCTAACACCGATAAACTCATCTTT. It codes for CACDTLGGPNTDKLIF.

This clone has just one count. One junction end does not reproduce the germline sequence, and a read error may be involved. The chain uses TRDV1 and TRDJ2; 11 bases align to TRDD3. The germline CDR1 and CDR2 sequences are TSWWSYY and QGS. This CDR3 is 21 amino acids long. The CDR3 sequence is CAPGENPVAPLGDTSGAQLFF. The CDR3 nucleotides read TGTGCTCCTGGGGAAAACCCTGTCGCCCCGTTGGGGGATACGTCTGGTGCACAACTCTTCTTT.

This clone is labeled as large. The V gene is TRDV2, the J gene TRDJ3; 7 bases match TRDD3. The CDR3 sequence is 18 residues long. Trimming at V came to 0 bases and at J to 2 bases, leaving 6 bases not matched to a gene. Germline V gene sequence: CDR1 GEAIGNYY, CDR2 EKD. The CDR3 protein is CACDTAGGFTWDTRQMFF. The CDR3 DNA reads TGTGCCTGTGACACCGCAGGGGGATTCACCTGGGACACCCGACAGATGTTTTTC.

Turning to this clone: This could be a read error, since a much larger clone is one nucleotide away. The V gene is TRDV2, the J gene TRDJ1; no definite D call. From germline, CDR1 is GEAIGNYY and CDR2 EKD. The CDR3 sequence is 14 residues long. CDR3 residues: CACDNLDNTDKPIF. As DNA, the CDR3 is TGTGCCTGTGACAACCTCGATAATACCGATAAACCCATCTTT.

As for this clone: It may be a read error: a sequence one base away is much more abundant. Other DNA sequences in the same sample also yield this CDR3. CDR3 sequence: CALGEGSVGLPGPYWGIHLLGLRDTDKLIF. For the CDR3, the DNA is TGTGCTCTTGGGGAAGGGTCTGTCGGCCTACCCGGTCCGTACTGGGGGATACACCTATTGGGCCTTCGCGACACCGATAAACTCATCTTT. This chain joins TRDV1 and TRDJ1; the match to TRDD3 covers 12 bases. The CDR3 consists of 30 residues. CDR1 is TSWWSYY and CDR2 is QGS in the germline V gene. V was clipped by 2 bases and J by 0 bases; unmatched bases: 43.

As regards this clone: This may be a read error, as it is one base from a much larger clone. The chain has TRDV2 and TRDJ3; 7 bases fit TRDD3. Germline V gene sequence: CDR1 GEAIGNYY, CDR2 EKD. The CDR3 has 19 residues. CDR3 DNA sequence: TGTGCCTGTGACACCCTGGGGGCTGCAAGCTCCTGGGACACCCGACAGATGATTTTC. Translating it yields CACDTLGAASSWDTRQMIF.

This clone counts as medium-sized (0.01 to 0.1%). The genes are TRDV1 and TRDJ1, with D perhaps assigned TRDD2 or TRDD3 (7 bases each). Trimming took off 3 bases at V and 0 bases at J, with 41 bases between the two ends. CDR3 length equals 25 residues. Germline-derived CDR1 and CDR2 are TSWWSYY and QGS. The CDR3 bases are TGTGCTCTTGGGGAGTGGATTTTACCTCCTTCCTGGGAGTACTGGGGAATCGTGTACACCGATAAACTCATCTTT. Amino acids: CALGEWILPPSWEYWGIVYTDKLIF.

About this clone: Since a far larger clone is one base different, this is likely a read error. The V and J genes are TRDV2 and TRDJ1, with D possibly TRDD3 on 5 matching bases. The CDR3 totals 14 residues. The V gene's germline CDR1 is GEAIGNYY and CDR2 EKD. V was shortened by 2 bases and J by 0 bases, with 9 bases between the two germline ends. The CDR3 is CACDILEDTDKLIF. The CDR3, as DNA: TGTGCCTGTGACATACTGGAGGACACCGATAAACTCATCTTT.

A word on this clone: This may come from a read error, since a much larger clone is one base off. The chain recombines TRDV2 with TRDJ1; D gene uncertain. The V gene's germline CDR1 is GEAIGNYY and CDR2 EKD. The CDR3 runs to 14 residues. The CDR3 region is CARDALGLTDKLIF. The CDR3 region has the DNA TGTGCCCGTGACGCCTTAGGTTTAACCGATAAACTCATCTTT.

The chain joins TRDV2 to TRDJ3; TRDD3 matches at 13 bases. The CDR3 runs to 23 residues. Looked up from germline, CDR1 is GEAIGNYY and CDR2 is EKD. Losses at the gene ends were 0 bases for V and 0 bases for J; bases not matched to a gene: 13. The CDR3 DNA reads TGTGCCTGTGACACCGCTACTGGGGGATACGCGTATCCAGGCTCCTGGGACACCCGACAGATGTTTTTC. Encoded protein: CACDTATGGYAYPGSWDTRQMFF.